This TCR beta chain emerged from a study of CD8 T cells in Susac syndrome. The study sequenced TCR beta in blood CD8+ and CD4+ T cells. TEMRA cells were FACS-enriched, unlike CD8+ and CD4+ T cells, which were negatively isolated. Germline V gives CDR1 GTSNPN, CDR2 SVGIG (reference sequence). This CDR3 is 15 amino acids long. Trimming removed 3 bases at V and 5 bases at J, with 14 bases between. The RNA, roughly 0.5 to 1 ug, was put through reverse transcription using random hexamers. TCR beta CDR3 was amplified by immunoSEQ covering 54 Vbeta and 13 Jbeta. TCRdb processed the immunoSEQ multiplex PCR reads anew with MiXCR; each CDR3 protein has one entry. The sample records about 180,000 distinct CDR3 sequences, under 97% being singletons.

Material: CD4+ T cells from PBMCs. The clonotype was recovered from a human donor with multiple sclerosis. The chain combines TRBV30 with TRBJ1-6, with D uncertain. The CDR3 coding sequence is TGTGCCTGGAGCGGAGGGAAGGGAAATAATTCACCCCTCCACTTT. It specifies CAWSGGKGNNSPLHF. The variable domain in full, completed from reference TRBV30 and TRBJ1-6, reads SQTIHQWPATLVQPVGSPLSLECTVEGTSNPNLYWYRQAAGRGLQLLFYSVGIGQISSEVPQNLSASRPQDRQFILSSKKLLLSDSGFYLCAWSGGKGNNSPLHFGNGTRLTVT.